This T cell receptor beta chain appears in the sequencing data of a study of T cell responses to AZD1222 COVID-19 vaccine. Generated by immunoSEQ multiplex PCR, the TCRdb table keeps only in-frame clones and is missing some. The sample includes several thousand clones, about 87% of them seen just once. Germline V gene data show CDR1 as KGHDR and CDR2 as SFDVKD. V lost 5 bases and J 4 bases, leaving 17 bases between the germline ends. CDR3 size: 16 residues. This TCR derives from an adult who received the AZD1222 COVID-19 vaccine. Sample: peripheral blood, taken 28 days after the second AZD1222 dose. The gene calls are TRBV24-1 and TRBJ2-1; D perhaps matches TRBD1 (6 bases). The CDR3: CATSGTDPQGYNEQFF. The CDR3, as DNA: TGTGCCACCAGTGGAACAGACCCTCAGGGGTACAATGAGCAGTTCTTC.